The entry that follows covers one T cell receptor (beta chain) sequence. No cognate antigen has been identified for it. Per-base quality was not reported, and no clone a single base away is much larger than it. Healthy HIV-negative adults with no recently reported acute infections or vaccinations were included as donors. Every donor was a Caucasian adult residing in Nashville, Tennessee, USA. CD4+ T cells were enriched by magnetic negative selection; naive cells were then positively selected on CD45RA, and the negative fraction formed the memory subset. Blood was obtained by leukapheresis, after which PBMCs were separated by Ficoll-Histopaque density gradient centrifugation and cryopreserved in liquid nitrogen vapor phase. Analytical flow cytometry was used to check the purity and quantity of every magnetically sorted T cell population. Genomic DNA was isolated from every sorted fraction and measured by UV absorbance on a Nanodrop 2000c.

The CDR3 measures 15 amino acids from cysteine to phenylalanine. The kept DNA is CDR3 alone, 45 bases in frame from the first base. V drops 4 bases and J drops 5 bases, leaving 16 bases in between. CDR1 and CDR2 are drawn from the germline V gene: SGHDT, YYEEEE. Using the deep immunoSEQ assay, multiplex PCR amplified TCR CDR3 regions from genomic DNA. For each cell subset, the extracted genomic DNA was distributed evenly across all wells of several immunoSEQ 96-well plates, and each plate served as one replicate. Each replicate PCR for sorted subsets received about 210 ng genomic DNA, equal to about 30,000 T cell genomes. Purified libraries were measured with a Qubit 3.0 fluorometer, size-checked on a Bioanalyzer 2100, and measured again with the KAPA Library Quantification kit. Every immunoSEQ 96-well plate was sequenced on a dedicated single-read 150-cycle Illumina NextSeq 550 flow cell. Turning to the authors' computational methods: Because the immunoSEQ output held only junctional sequences and lacked quality scores, the filtering could not match the filtering applied to full-length reads. Sequences were annotated with PyIR, a Python wrapper for IgBLAST v1.9, using IMGT germline references to assign V/J genes and CDR3. Any read was removed if the V/J assignment was weak (E-value above 1e-6), the CDR3 was missing, or the read contained stop codons, out-of-frame junctions, or ambiguous translated residues. A V3J clonotype was defined by an identical inferred V gene, J gene, and CDR3 amino acid sequence. To compute the percentage overlap between repertoires, the number of shared unique clonotypes was divided by the size of the smaller repertoire. Richness of each repertoire was evaluated using RTK rarefaction, the Chao1 estimator, and Recon v2.1 estimates of unobserved clonotypes. For all TCRbeta clonotypes obtained by the gDNA method from several donors, generation probabilities were computed with OLGA. TCRdb limited this immuneACCESS table to in-frame rearrangements with V and J called. A share of clones is missing; checked studies link under half to unresolved V genes, and the rest is unexplained. The V and J calls and clone size are taken from that table; D and trimming were inferred from the DNA. This sample lists some 1,400,000 clones; about 96% were detected once. 1% to 1.5% of the sample goes to the ten largest clones.

This record comes from a study of shared clonotypes between healthy human individuals (dated by TCRdb to the early 2020s). Regarding the research as a whole: A couple of women and three men aged 18 to 49 years were included in the cohort. Per donor, leukapheresis produced somewhere between about 0.94 and 9 billion PBMCs. For each donor, three plates each were used for CD4 naive and CD4 memory, two plates were used for CD8 naive, and one plate was used for CD8 memory. The study deeply sequenced blood TCR repertoires of 5 or 6 healthy adults to estimate repertoire size and the extent of clonotype sharing between individuals. To increase sequencing depth and limit assay-specific biases, TCR repertoire library preparation and sequencing were carried out by different laboratories using diverse techniques. Overall study results and their limits: Sampling was restricted to blood, and TCR repertoires in tissues likely differ from the TCR repertoires found in blood. Because the study included only a small number of donors, the genetic and exposure-history diversity represented was limited. Naive subsets generally had larger estimated clonotype richness than memory subsets. Clonotypes shared by all four sorted-subset donors showed higher generation probabilities than non-shared clonotypes. Pairwise subsampling led to the expectation that sequencing depth would affect the degree of clonotype sharing among donors. Across four donors, around 5% of naive CD4, roughly 3.4% of naive CD8, about 2.3% of memory CD4, and approximately 0.4% of memory CD8 clonotypes were shared. Even with the large sequencing depth, rarefaction of the sorted-subset datasets indicated that sequencing was incomplete.

Sequencing used naive CD4+ T cells sorted from blood. The cell subset or site label, as the study defines it: CD45RA+ positively selected. Recombination linked TRBV5-6 to TRBJ2-1; no D gene is confidently identified. The source is a man aged 25-40 years in good health. At the DNA level, the sequence is TGTGCCAGCAGCAGCCGGGTCGGGCGCCACAATGAGCAGTTCTTC. It is translated as CASSSRVGRHNEQFF. This CDR3, with the reference TRBV5-6 and TRBJ2-1 proteins standing in past its ends, gives the full variable domain DAGVTQSPTHLIKTRGQQVTLRCSPKSGHDTVSWYQQALGQGPQFIFQYYEEEERQRGNFPDRFSGHQFPNYSSELNVNALLLGDSALYLCASSSRVGRHNEQFFGPGTRLTVL.